Shown below are 12 T cell receptor beta chains from a single sample sequenced in a study of T-cell memory formation after mild COVID-19. In TCRdb, the 5' RACE reads were re-called with MiXCR into one record per CDR3 protein. The table has about 170,000 distinct CDR3 sequences, 10% to 15% seen once; the top ten hold approximately 3.6%. The sequenced sample consisted of PBMCs or a T cell subset sorted from them (not recorded which). These receptors were obtained from a man younger than 35 who had mild COVID-19 (a few samples of this study predate the infection). Cell type and time point are not known.

This clonotype was counted many times. Germline and junction disagree at one end, which may indicate a read error. The chain links TRBV12-3 or TRBV12-4 to TRBJ2-5; 7 bases are shared with TRBD2. There are 14 residues in the CDR3. CDR3 protein: CASSLVGGGETQYF. CDR3 coding DNA: TGTGCCAGCAGCTTAGTCGGCGGGGGAGAGACCCAGTACTTC.

The rearrangement links TRBV5-4 to TRBJ1-4; the D gene is possibly TRBD1 (6 bases). The germline V and J ends were trimmed by 4 bases and 3 bases, with 10 bases remaining between them. The V gene's germline CDR1 is SGHNT and CDR2 YYREEE (reference sequence). The CDR3 is 14 residues long. CDR3 region: CASSQGQSNEKLFF. CDR3 sequence (DNA): TGTGCCAGCAGCCAAGGACAGTCTAATGAAAAACTGTTTTTT.

This clonotype was observed many times. The chain uses TRBV5-5 and TRBJ1-5; 7 bases are a match to TRBD1. The length of the CDR3 is 14 residues. The V gene's germline CDR1 is SGHKS and CDR2 YYEKEE (reference sequence). After removal of 1 base from V and 7 bases from J, the junction contained 5 bases not matched to a gene. The DNA for the CDR3 is TGTGCCAGCAGCTTGAGGACAGGAGACCAGCCCCAGCATTTT. Protein product: CASSLRTGDQPQHF.

The gene calls are TRBV7-2 and TRBJ2-2, with a possible D match to TRBD1 (6 bases). The germline gives CDR1 SGHTA, CDR2 FQGNSA. The CDR3 runs 15 residues. Deletions cut 3 bases from V and 4 bases from J, with 12 bases between. CDR3 in DNA: TGTGCCAGCAGCTTGAGGACAGACTCCACCGGGGAGCTGTTTTTT. It yields the protein CASSLRTDSTGELFF.

This clonotype came up many times. This sequence joins TRBV7-2 and TRBJ1-1, with a tentative D call TRBD1 (5 bases). Germline CDR1 SGHTA, CDR2 FQGNSA. This CDR3 has 13 amino acids. The V end was cut by 4 bases, the J end by 2 bases, with 8 bases between. The chain's CDR3 is CASSSQGNTEAFF. In DNA, the CDR3 is TGTGCCAGCAGCTCCCAGGGCAACACTGAAGCTTTCTTT.

The sample holds a few counts of this clonotype. The V call is TRBV5-1, the J call TRBJ2-3, with D possibly being TRBD2 (5 bases). This CDR3 spans 15 amino acids. The V gene's germline CDR1 is SGHRS and CDR2 YFSETQ. Deletions cut 7 bases from V and 0 bases from J, with 15 bases between. CDR3: CASGPQPSSTDTQYF. CDR3 sequence (DNA): TGCGCCAGCGGCCCCCAGCCTAGCAGCACAGATACGCAGTATTTT.

This chain links TRBV5-1 with TRBJ2-7; 8 nucleotides agree with TRBD2. Germline values: CDR1 SGHRS, CDR2 YFSETQ. With V trimmed by 5 bases and J by 0 bases, 7 bases remained unmatched. The CDR3 loop spans 15 amino acids. This CDR3 reads CASRVGLASSYEQYF. CDR3 bases: TGCGCCAGCAGAGTCGGACTAGCAAGCTCCTACGAGCAGTACTTC. The full variable domain, completed using reference TRBV5-1 and TRBJ2-7, is KAGVTQTPRYLIKTRGQQVTLSCSPISGHRSVSWYQQTPGQGLQFLFEYFSETQRNKGNFPGRFSGRQFSNSRSEMNVSTLELGDSALYLCASRVGLASSYEQYFGPGTRLTVT.

The V gene is TRBV7-3, the J gene TRBJ2-5, with 12 positions matching TRBD2. This CDR3 comprises 17 residues. Trimming cost V 5 bases and J 0 bases; bases outside gene matches: 7. Germline V gives CDR1 SGHTA, CDR2 FQGTGA. CDR3 coding DNA: TGTGCCAGCAGCCCAGGACTAGCGGGGCCCCACCAAGAGACCCAGTACTTC. Translating gives CASSPGLAGPHQETQYF.

There are a few counts of this clonotype. The V call is TRBV28, the J call TRBJ2-3; D not certain. The CDR3 is made up of 15 amino acids. Germline V gene data show CDR1 as MDHEN and CDR2 as SYDVKM. The V end lost 6 bases, the J end lost 3 bases, and 16 bases lay between the germline ends. The CDR3 sequence is CASRTESKSTDTQYF. CDR3 DNA sequence: TGTGCCAGCAGGACGGAGTCGAAATCGACAGATACGCAGTATTTT.

The V gene is TRBV7-2, the J gene TRBJ1-2; D is unclear. The CDR3 totals 16 residues. Trimming took off 3 bases at V and 6 bases at J, with 20 bases between the two ends. CDR1 is SGHTA and CDR2 is FQGNSA in the germline V gene. The DNA for the CDR3 is TGTGCCAGCAGCTTCAACGCAGCCCTCAGGATGGATGGCTACACCTTC. This sequence encodes CASSFNAALRMDGYTF.

This clonotype was counted only a few times. The V and J genes are TRBV4-1 and TRBJ1-1; D is possibly TRBD1 (5 bases). V was shortened by 8 bases and J by 11 bases, with 27 bases between the two germline ends. The germline V gene has CDR1 MGHRA and CDR2 YSYEKL. This CDR3 spans 15 amino acids. This CDR3 is CASGGVGGKTAAAFF. Written as DNA, the CDR3 is TGCGCCAGCGGAGGGGTGGGGGGGAAGACGGCGGCGGCTTTCTTT.

This CDR3 reads CASRKIGPAQGPSYEQYF. The CDR3 DNA reads TGTGCCAGCAGGAAGATCGGGCCCGCCCAGGGTCCTTCCTACGAGCAGTACTTC. The chain is built from TRBV6-2 or TRBV6-3 and TRBJ2-7; TRBD1 might be the D (5 bases). Germline CDR1 MNHEY, CDR2 SVGEGT. V lost 6 bases and J lost 1, with 25 bases in between. The CDR3 totals 18 residues.